These 28 T cell receptor beta chains share one sample of origin, sequenced in a study of T cells in Graves' hyperthyroidism and ophthalmopathy. RNA transcripts were the template for amplifying TCR beta CDR3 regions. With the HTBI primer set, the TCR CDR3 went through a first round of RT-PCR. TCRdb passed the multiplex PCR reads through MiXCR, listing each CDR3 protein once. The sample consists of 360,000 or so distinct CDR3 sequences, roughly 18% of them appearing once. Sequencing used blood. These receptors were taken from a woman between 35 and 50 years old with Graves' ophthalmopathy.

The V gene is TRBV7-9, the J gene TRBJ2-7; 7 bases are shared with TRBD1. Germline V lookup: CDR1 SEHNR, CDR2 FQNEAQ (reference sequence). The junction had 3 bases not matched to a gene; V was cut back by 2 bases and J by 2 bases. The CDR3 has 14 residues. The CDR3 protein is CASSLIGTAYEQYF. In DNA form, the CDR3 reads TGTGCCAGCAGCTTAATTGGGACAGCCTACGAGCAGTACTTC.

This clonotype was detected many times. The chain recombines TRBV12-3 or TRBV12-4 with TRBJ2-2; D unclear. Trimming pared 4 bases from V and 0 bases from J, leaving 3 bases between. This CDR3 is built from 13 residues. In DNA form, the CDR3 reads TGTGCCAGCAGTTACGCGAACACCGGGGAGCTGTTTTTT. It yields the protein CASSYANTGELFF.

This chain uses TRBV7-9 with TRBJ1-2; no clear D gene. The CDR3 contains 13 residues. CDR1 is SEHNR and CDR2 is FQNEAQ in the germline V gene (reference sequence). Trimming pared 4 bases from V and 8 bases from J, leaving 14 bases between. The CDR3 bases are TGTGCCAGCAGCTCCGACAAGGGTTTAGGCTACACCTTC. As protein: CASSSDKGLGYTF.

The J gene is TRBJ2-7, the V gene TRBV15, with D hard to call. Trimming removed 4 bases at V and 6 bases at J, with 13 bases between. The CDR3 sequence is 13 residues long. Germline loops: CDR1 LNHNV, CDR2 YYDKDF (reference sequence). The CDR3 spells CATSKNSIPEQYF. The CDR3 DNA reads TGTGCCACCAGCAAAAACTCGATCCCCGAGCAGTACTTC.

This clonotype was recorded at least ten times. This chain links TRBV28 with TRBJ1-5; the match to TRBD1 covers 8 bases. The germline gives CDR1 MDHEN, CDR2 SYDVKM. J gave up 2 bases and V 5 bases, and 8 bases lay outside the gene matches. The CDR3 spans 16 residues. CDR3 nucleotides: TGTGCCAGCAGTCCAGACAGGGGAGATGGCAATCAGCCCCAGCATTTT. It encodes CASSPDRGDGNQPQHF.

Of note for this clonotype: Since no conserved phenylalanine or tryptophan closes the CDR3, a read error is the likely cause. The DNA is omitted, as the CDR3 cannot be located on it reliably, and the CDR3 follows TCRdb's listing. This rearrangement joins TRBV20-1 to TRBJ2-7. Ends included, the CDR3 has 8 residues. CDR1 DFQATT and CDR2 SNEGSKA come from the germline V gene (reference sequence). CDR3 region: CSARDLAG.

This clonotype has ten or more counts. CDR3 in amino acids: CASSLERYEQYF. CDR3 bases: TGTGCCAGCAGCTTAGAGCGATACGAGCAGTACTTC. The V call is TRBV11-2, the J call TRBJ2-7; D unresolved. The CDR3 sequence is 12 residues long. Trimming took off 0 bases at V and 4 bases at J, with 4 bases between the two ends. The germline gives CDR1 SGHAT, CDR2 FQNNGV.

This clonotype came up many times. The chain has TRBV11-3 and TRBJ2-7; 12 nucleotides align to TRBD2. Per germline, CDR1 SGHNT and CDR2 YENEEA. The V and J ends lost 4 bases and 2 bases, in that order; junction bases with no gene match: 6. The CDR3 length is 16 residues. The chain's CDR3 is CASSSLAGGPTYEQYF. The CDR3 DNA sequence: TGTGCCAGCAGCTCGCTAGCGGGAGGGCCGACCTACGAGCAGTACTTC.

The chain carries TRBV28 and TRBJ1-1; perhaps TRBD1 as D (6 bases). CDR1 is MDHEN, CDR2 SYDVKM, per germline. Trimming stripped 6 bases from V and 0 bases from J, with 11 bases between. The CDR3 is made up of 14 amino acids. The CDR3 protein is CASSSTGVNTEAFF. For the CDR3, the DNA is TGTGCCAGCAGCTCGACAGGTGTGAACACTGAAGCTTTCTTT. Full variable domain (rest looked up from reference TRBV28 and TRBJ1-1): DVKVTQSSRYLVKRTGEKVFLECVQDMDHENMFWYRQDPGLGLRLIYFSYDVKMKEKGDIPEGYSVSREKKERFSLILESASTNQTSMYLCASSSTGVNTEAFFGQGTRLTVV.

This clonotype was seen more than once but under ten times. This chain uses TRBV28 with TRBJ2-1, with 11 bases fitting TRBD2. After removal of 3 bases from V and 5 bases from J, the junction contained 3 bases not matched to a gene. The germline V gene has CDR1 MDHEN and CDR2 SYDVKM. CDR3 length: 15 residues. As DNA, the CDR3 is TGTGCCAGCAGTTTCGGACTAGCGGGCAACAATGAGCAGTTCTTC. This translates into CASSFGLAGNNEQFF.

Of note for this clonotype: With a much larger clone just one base away, this may be a read error. The chain employs TRBV2 and TRBJ1-2; possible D gene TRBD1, 6 bases. The CDR3 contains 14 residues. The V gene's germline CDR1 is SNHLY and CDR2 FYNNEI. Trimming stripped 9 bases from V and 0 bases from J, with 14 bases between. CDR3 residues: CASSKGQTNYGYTF. DNA for the CDR3: TGTGCCAGTAGCAAAGGACAGACTAACTATGGCTACACCTTC.

This clonotype was seen at least ten times. V is TRBV6-1 and J is TRBJ2-5; 9 bases line up with TRBD2. V was clipped by 5 bases and J by 4 bases; unmatched bases: 5. This CDR3 has 14 amino acids. Germline CDR1 and CDR2: MNHNS and SASEGT. CDR3 nucleotides: TGTGCCAGCAGTAAGGGACTAGCTGGAGAGACCCAGTACTTC. This encodes CASSKGLAGETQYF.

This clonotype was detected many times. The chain employs TRBV28 and TRBJ2-5; 7 bases fit TRBD2. The CDR3 extends over 14 amino acids. Germline V CDR1 and CDR2: MDHEN, SYDVKM. V was pared by 6 bases and J by 2 bases, with 6 bases of the junction left unmatched. The CDR3 spells CASRTSATQETQYF. The CDR3 coding sequence is TGTGCCAGCAGAACTAGCGCTACACAAGAGACCCAGTACTTC.

V usage is TRBV27 and J usage is TRBJ2-7; weak D call: TRBD1 (6 bases). The CDR3 length is 15 residues. V was shortened by 3 bases and J by 4 bases, with 16 bases between the two germline ends. Germline V CDR1 and CDR2: MNHEY, SMNVEV (reference sequence). This CDR3 reads CASSFSTGGGYEQYF. For the CDR3, the DNA is TGTGCCAGCAGTTTTTCGACAGGAGGCGGTTACGAGCAGTACTTC.

In its sample, this clonotype was seen many times. The rearrangement joins TRBV12-3 or TRBV12-4 to TRBJ1-1; D is ambiguous. The CDR3 sequence is 14 residues long. V was shortened by 1 base and J by 2 bases, with 8 bases between the two germline ends. The CDR3 spells CASSLEALNTEAFF. The CDR3 DNA reads as TGTGCCAGCAGTTTAGAGGCGCTTAACACTGAAGCTTTCTTT.

Comment on this clonotype: A much bigger clone sits one base away, suggesting this may be a read error. The CDR3 nucleotides are TGCGCCAGCAGCCTAGATTTCACAGCTGAAGCTTTCTTT. Translating gives CASSLDFTAEAFF. The rearrangement links TRBV4-1 to TRBJ1-1; D is uncertain. V lost 4 bases and J lost 6, with 12 bases in between. Germline V gene data show CDR1 as MGHRA and CDR2 as YSYEKL. The CDR3 runs to 13 residues.

Ten or more counts support this clonotype. This chain connects TRBV3-1 to TRBJ2-7; D gene unclear. The CDR3 is 13 residues long. With 2 bases removed from V and 6 bases from J, the gap between germline ends came to 11 bases. CDR1 is LGHDT and CDR2 is YNNKEL in the germline V gene (reference sequence). The CDR3 sequence is CASSQLEFGEQYF. In DNA form, the CDR3 reads TGTGCCAGCAGCCAATTGGAATTTGGCGAGCAGTACTTC.

This clonotype was recorded at least ten times. The J gene is TRBJ1-3, the V gene TRBV30; unclear D gene. The CDR3 has 13 residues. Germline V gene sequence: CDR1 GTSNPN, CDR2 SVGIG (reference sequence). V was cut by 6 bases and J by 2 bases, with 11 bases left in between. CDR3 protein: CACKSNPGNTIYF. In DNA, the CDR3 is TGTGCCTGCAAGTCAAACCCTGGAAACACCATATATTTT.

CDR3 loop: CASSAQSGSEAFF. CDR3 nucleotide sequence: TGTGCCAGCAGTGCTCAGTCAGGCTCTGAAGCTTTCTTT. The rearrangement links TRBV6-4 to TRBJ1-1; D call uncertain. In germline, CDR1 is MRHNA, CDR2 SNTAGT. The CDR3 spans 13 residues. Trimming removed 4 bases from V and 6 bases from J, with 12 bases in between.

The rearrangement links TRBV6-2 or TRBV6-3 to TRBJ2-7; TRBD2 is a possible D gene (6 bases). The V and J ends lost 2 bases and 0 bases respectively, with 8 bases between them. The CDR3 is 14 residues long. CDR1 MNHEY and CDR2 SVGEGT come from the germline V gene. The CDR3 loop reads CASSYRLGSYEQYF. The CDR3 nucleotides read TGTGCCAGCAGTTACCGACTAGGCTCCTACGAGCAGTACTTC.

This clonotype was observed many times. This chain links TRBV5-1 with TRBJ1-2; D remains ambiguous. Looked up from germline, CDR1 is SGHRS and CDR2 is YFSETQ. Trimming took off 8 bases at V and 8 bases at J, with 19 bases between the two ends. The CDR3 sequence is 13 residues long. The DNA for the CDR3 is TGCGCCAGTAACGCCGTCGGCGGGAAAGGCTACACCTTC. Translated, it gives CASNAVGGKGYTF.

This clonotype was found many times. This chain links TRBV6-5 with TRBJ1-1; D not certain. This CDR3 has 14 residues. Per germline, CDR1 MNHEY and CDR2 SVGAGI. V was clipped by 2 bases and J by 6 bases, with 13 bases between them. In nucleotides, the CDR3 is TGTGCCAGCAGTTACCAAGAGACATCTCCTGAAGCTTTCTTT. Translating gives CASSYQETSPEAFF.

CDR3 nucleotides: TGTGCCAGCAGCCAGAGGACAGTTTACCAAGAGACCCAGTACTTC. The encoded protein is CASSQRTVYQETQYF. The chain couples TRBV9 to TRBJ2-5; D is perhaps TRBD1 (6 bases). The CDR3 runs 15 residues. The V gene lost 4 bases and the J gene lost 0 bases, with 13 bases spanning the gap. Per the germline V gene, CDR1 is SGDLS and CDR2 is YYNGEE. The full variable domain, with the rest looked up from reference TRBV9 and TRBJ2-5, is DSGVTQTPKHLITATGQRVTLRCSPRSGDLSVYWYQQSLDQGLQFLIQYYNGEERAKGNILERFSAQQFPDLHSELNLSSLELGDSALYFCASSQRTVYQETQYFGPGTRLLVL.

This chain uses TRBV18 with TRBJ2-1; D may be TRBD1 (6 bases). This CDR3 has 15 amino acids. Per germline, CDR1 KGHSH and CDR2 LQKENI. V lost 4 bases and J lost 6, with 16 bases in between. The CDR3 DNA reads TGTGCCAGCTCACGGGCGACAGGCATCCTCAATGAGCAGTTCTTC. Its protein product is CASSRATGILNEQFF.

This clonotype was observed many times. V is TRBV18 and J is TRBJ2-7; either TRBD1 or TRBD2 may supply D (6 bases each). V was pared by 6 bases and J by 1 base, with 22 bases between. The CDR3 extends over 17 amino acids. From germline, CDR1 is KGHSH and CDR2 LQKENI. CDR3 DNA: TGTGCCAGCTCGCTACTGGCAGTGGCGGGACAATCCTACGAGCAGTACTTC. This translates into CASSLLAVAGQSYEQYF.

This clonotype was detected only once. V gene TRBV6-1 combines with J gene TRBJ2-7; 7 bases are shared with TRBD1. The V gene end was trimmed by 7 bases and the J gene end by 1 base; junction bases not matched to a gene: 10. Germline CDR1 reads MNHNS; CDR2 reads SASEGT. This CDR3 is built from 15 residues. CDR3 in DNA: TGTGCCAGCACAAGACAGGGTGAGACGTCCTACGAGCAGTACTTC. This sequence encodes CASTRQGETSYEQYF.

This clonotype showed up many times. The CDR3 loop is CASISRDRLNTEAFF. In nucleotides, the CDR3 is TGTGCCAGCATTAGCCGGGACCGATTGAACACTGAAGCTTTCTTT. The V and J genes are TRBV2 and TRBJ1-1; weak D call: TRBD1 (5 bases). Germline V gene data show CDR1 as SNHLY and CDR2 as FYNNEI. V dropped 7 bases and J dropped 0 bases, with 15 bases sitting between them. This CDR3 has 15 amino acids.

This clonotype was seen ten or more times. The J gene is TRBJ2-5, the V gene TRBV20-1; TRBD2 matches 10 bases. Germline V gene lookup returns CDR1 DFQATT and CDR2 SNEGSKA (reference sequence). Germline trimming cut 1 base from V and 2 bases from J; bases unmatched to any gene: 4. The CDR3 runs to 15 residues. As DNA, the CDR3 is TGCAGTGCTAGAGGAGCGGGAGGGTGGCAAGAGACCCAGTACTTC. Its protein product is CSARGAGGWQETQYF.